Below are 16 T cell receptor beta chains sequenced from a single sample in a study of blood T cell repertoires in COVID-19. Sequenced by immunoSEQ multiplex PCR; TCRdb stores in-frame clones only, minus some. Of about 310,000 clones listed, nearly 90% are singletons. Sequencing used peripheral blood. These TCRs come from a woman aged 40 to 49 with COVID-19, enrolled during active disease.

This chain links TRBV7-9 with TRBJ1-1; TRBD1 aligns across 10 bases. Trimming at V came to 5 bases and at J to 6 bases, leaving 9 bases not matched to a gene. The CDR3 has 15 residues. Germline V CDR1 and CDR2: SEHNR, FQNEAQ (reference sequence). This chain's CDR3 is CASSPWGDRGPEAFF. DNA of the CDR3: TGTGCCAGCAGCCCGTGGGGGGACAGGGGCCCTGAAGCTTTCTTT.

J is TRBJ1-1 and V is TRBV7-2; tentative D call: TRBD1 (5 bases). Germline loops: CDR1 SGHTA, CDR2 FQGNSA. Trimming stripped 4 bases from V and 5 bases from J, with 11 bases between. The CDR3 totals 13 residues. DNA for the CDR3: TGTGCCAGCAGCTCCCAGACAGCAACTGAAGCTTTCTTT. Translation gives CASSSQTATEAFF.

In regard to this clone: The sample has other DNA sequences that encode this CDR3 too. The rearrangement links TRBV12-3 or TRBV12-4 to TRBJ1-1, with TRBD1 identical over 8 bases. V was clipped by 7 bases and J by 5 bases; unmatched bases: 6. This CDR3 has 13 residues. The chain's CDR3 is CASTPTGGTEAFF. CDR3 bases: TGTGCCAGCACCCCAACAGGGGGTACTGAAGCTTTCTTT.

This chain links TRBV6-6 with TRBJ1-4; 8 bases align to TRBD1. With V trimmed by 2 bases and J by 4 bases, 6 bases remained unmatched. This CDR3 has 16 amino acids. The germline CDR1 and CDR2 sequences are MNHNY and SVGAGI (reference sequence). CDR3 nucleotide sequence: TGTGCCAGCAGTTACACCGGACAGGGAGTTAATGAAAAACTGTTTTTT. Translating gives CASSYTGQGVNEKLFF.

This chain joins TRBV5-4 and TRBJ2-2; TRBD2 agrees at 11 bases. The CDR3 has 15 residues. Germline CDR1 is SGHNT and CDR2 is YYREEE (reference sequence). J gave up 5 bases and V 4 bases, and 4 bases lay outside the gene matches. The CDR3 DNA reads TGTGCCAGCAGCGCCGGGACTAGCGGAACCGGGGAGCTGTTTTTT. The encoded protein is CASSAGTSGTGELFF.

This clone was seen only once. The chain links TRBV6-5 to TRBJ2-7; 8 bases are shared with TRBD1. The CDR3 loop spans 14 amino acids. The ends lost 7 bases at V and 2 bases at J; junction bases unmatched: 7. The germline V gene has CDR1 MNHEY and CDR2 SVGAGI. CDR3 sequence: CASKGTGSAYEQYF. The CDR3 DNA is TGTGCCAGCAAAGGGACAGGAAGCGCCTACGAGCAGTACTTC.

The chain links TRBV29-1 to TRBJ2-1; D might be TRBD2 (5 bases). This CDR3 has 14 residues. Trimming pared 0 bases from V and 10 bases from J, leaving 16 bases between. Germline assignment: CDR1 SQVTM and CDR2 ANQGSEA. This chain's CDR3 is CSVEERTSRREQFF. Here the CDR3 DNA reads TGCAGCGTTGAAGAAAGGACCAGCCGGAGGGAGCAGTTCTTC.

CDR3 nucleotide sequence: TGTGCCAGCAGTTCCTTGGGACAGGCCCGAAGGTTCCAAGAGACCCAGTACTTC. Translated, it gives CASSSLGQARRFQETQYF. This chain links TRBV27 with TRBJ2-5, with TRBD1 identical over 8 bases. The CDR3 runs to 18 residues. CDR1 and CDR2 (germline): MNHEY, SMNVEV (reference sequence). Germline trimming cut 4 bases from V and 1 base from J; bases unmatched to any gene: 14.

The V gene is TRBV5-1, the J gene TRBJ2-5, with a possible D match to TRBD1 (6 bases). The CDR3 spans 17 residues. Germline assignment: CDR1 SGHRS and CDR2 YFSETQ. V was pared by 4 bases and J by 2 bases, with 21 bases between. The CDR3 is CASSATYDRHLQETQYF. The CDR3 DNA follows: TGCGCCAGCAGCGCGACTTATGACAGGCATTTACAAGAGACCCAGTACTTC.

This clone was recorded only once. The chain joins TRBV15 to TRBJ1-1; 7 bases align to TRBD1. The V gene's germline CDR1 is LNHNV and CDR2 YYDKDF (reference sequence). Trimming removed 7 bases from V and 11 bases from J; junction bases left unmatched: 16. The CDR3 is 14 amino acids. CDR3: CATKTRDSIVRAFF. In DNA form, the CDR3 reads TGTGCCACCAAGACCCGGGACAGTATCGTCCGGGCTTTCTTT.

The chain has TRBV19 and TRBJ1-1; TRBD1 agrees at 9 bases. The CDR3 is 17 amino acids. Unmatched junction bases numbered 12, after V lost 7 bases and J lost 0 bases. CDR1 and CDR2 (germline): LNHDA, SQIVND (reference sequence). The CDR3 DNA reads TGTGCCAGTAAAACAGGGGGCGTTTTTGCCATGAACACTGAAGCTTTCTTT. Translation: CASKTGGVFAMNTEAFF.

The J gene is TRBJ1-1, the V gene TRBV19; D gene ambiguous. Trimming took 5 bases from V and 1 from J, leaving 11 bases between them. CDR1 and CDR2 (germline): LNHDA, SQIVND (reference sequence). The CDR3 extends over 14 amino acids. CDR3 nucleotides: TGTGCCAGTAGTCCCTCCTCGTCGAACACTGAAGCTTTCTTT. Encoded protein: CASSPSSSNTEAFF.

This clone was detected only once. J is TRBJ1-4 and V is TRBV28, with 11 bases aligning to TRBD1. J gave up 9 bases and V 2 bases, and 5 bases lay outside the gene matches. This CDR3 comprises 15 residues. Germline CDR1 and CDR2: MDHEN and SYDVKM. The CDR3 is CASSLPGTGGKKLFF. In nucleotides, the CDR3 is TGTGCCAGCAGTTTACCCGGGACAGGGGGTAAAAAACTGTTTTTT.

This rearrangement joins TRBV6-6 to TRBJ1-4, with TRBD1 matching 8 bases. The germline CDR1 and CDR2 sequences are MNHNY and SVGAGI (reference sequence). The CDR3 totals 15 residues. V was pared by 2 bases and J by 6 bases, with 5 bases of the junction left unmatched. The CDR3 loop is CASSYPTGVDEKLFF. The CDR3, as DNA: TGTGCCAGCAGTTACCCGACAGGGGTAGATGAAAAACTGTTTTTT.

The chain joins TRBV5-6 to TRBJ1-2; D remains unclear. CDR1 is SGHDT and CDR2 is YYEEEE in the germline V gene. With 0 bases removed from V and 0 bases from J, the gap between germline ends came to 9 bases. The CDR3 has 15 amino acids. CDR3 residues: CASSLAPTANYGYTF. In DNA form, the CDR3 reads TGTGCCAGCAGCTTGGCACCTACAGCTAACTATGGCTACACCTTC. Looking up the rest from reference TRBV5-6 and TRBJ1-2 gives the full variable domain: DAGVTQSPTHLIKTRGQQVTLRCSPKSGHDTVSWYQQALGQGPQFIFQYYEEEERQRGNFPDRFSGHQFPNYSSELNVNALLLGDSALYLCASSLAPTANYGYTFGSGTRLTVV.

V gene TRBV7-2 combines with J gene TRBJ1-3, with D possibly matching TRBD1 (6 bases). The germline gives CDR1 SGHTA, CDR2 FQGNSA. V dropped 5 bases and J dropped 4 bases, with 12 bases sitting between them. This CDR3 contains 14 residues. The CDR3 reads CASSPWTDGNTIYF. The CDR3 DNA reads TGTGCCAGCAGCCCTTGGACAGACGGAAACACCATATATTTT.